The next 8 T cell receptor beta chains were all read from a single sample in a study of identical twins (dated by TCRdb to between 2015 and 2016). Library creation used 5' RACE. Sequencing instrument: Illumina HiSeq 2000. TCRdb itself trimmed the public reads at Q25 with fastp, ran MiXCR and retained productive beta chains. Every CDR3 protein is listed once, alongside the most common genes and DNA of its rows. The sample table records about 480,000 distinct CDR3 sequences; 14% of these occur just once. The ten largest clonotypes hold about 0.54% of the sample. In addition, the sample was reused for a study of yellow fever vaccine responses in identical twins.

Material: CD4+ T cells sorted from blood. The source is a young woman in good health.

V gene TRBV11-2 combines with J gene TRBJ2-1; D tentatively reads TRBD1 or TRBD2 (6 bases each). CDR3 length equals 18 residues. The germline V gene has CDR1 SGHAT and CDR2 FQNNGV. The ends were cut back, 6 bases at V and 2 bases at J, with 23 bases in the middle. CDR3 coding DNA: TGTGCCAGCAGTGCCCGGCCGGGGGCCCTAAGGGCCTACAATGAGCAGTTCTTC. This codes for CASSARPGALRAYNEQFF.

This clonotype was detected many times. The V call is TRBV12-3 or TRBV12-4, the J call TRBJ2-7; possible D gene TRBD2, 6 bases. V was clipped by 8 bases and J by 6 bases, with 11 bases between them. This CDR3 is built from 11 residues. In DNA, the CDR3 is TGTGCCAGCGCAAGGGAGGTCGAGCAGTACTTC. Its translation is CASAREVEQYF.

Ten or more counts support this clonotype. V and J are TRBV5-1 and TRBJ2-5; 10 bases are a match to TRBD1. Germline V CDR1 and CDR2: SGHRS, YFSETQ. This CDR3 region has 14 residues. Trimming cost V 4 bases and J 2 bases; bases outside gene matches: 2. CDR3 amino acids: CASSKGQGQETQYF. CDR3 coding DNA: TGCGCCAGCAGCAAGGGACAGGGGCAAGAGACCCAGTACTTC.

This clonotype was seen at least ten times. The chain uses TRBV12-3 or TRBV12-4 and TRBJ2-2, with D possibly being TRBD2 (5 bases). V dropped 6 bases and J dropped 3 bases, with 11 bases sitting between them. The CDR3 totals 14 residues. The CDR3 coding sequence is TGTGCCAGCAGCGCGGGCCAGCACACCGGGGAGCTGTTTTTT. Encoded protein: CASSAGQHTGELFF.

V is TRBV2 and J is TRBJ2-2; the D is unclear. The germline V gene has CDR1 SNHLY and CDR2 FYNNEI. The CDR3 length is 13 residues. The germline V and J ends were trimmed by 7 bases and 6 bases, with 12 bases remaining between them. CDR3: CASIRGRAGELFF. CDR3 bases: TGTGCCAGCATCCGAGGACGGGCCGGGGAGCTGTTTTTT.

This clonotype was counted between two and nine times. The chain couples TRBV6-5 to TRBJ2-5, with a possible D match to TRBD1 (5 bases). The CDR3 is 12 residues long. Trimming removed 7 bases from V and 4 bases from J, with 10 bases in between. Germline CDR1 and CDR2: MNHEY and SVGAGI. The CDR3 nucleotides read TGTGCCAGCACAGGGAATGGAGAGACCCAGTACTTC. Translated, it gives CASTGNGETQYF.

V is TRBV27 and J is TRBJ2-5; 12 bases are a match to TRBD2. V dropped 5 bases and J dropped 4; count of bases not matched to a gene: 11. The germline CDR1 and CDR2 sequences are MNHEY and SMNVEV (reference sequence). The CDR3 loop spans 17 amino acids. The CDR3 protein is CASSPYRLAGDLETQYF. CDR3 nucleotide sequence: TGTGCCAGCAGTCCATATCGACTAGCGGGAGATTTAGAGACCCAGTACTTC.

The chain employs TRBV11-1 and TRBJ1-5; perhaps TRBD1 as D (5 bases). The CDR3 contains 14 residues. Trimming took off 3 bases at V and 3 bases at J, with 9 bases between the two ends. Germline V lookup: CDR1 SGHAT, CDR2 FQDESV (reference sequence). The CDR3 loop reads CASSFTGDNQPQHF. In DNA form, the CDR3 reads TGTGCCAGCAGCTTTACAGGAGACAATCAGCCCCAGCATTTT.